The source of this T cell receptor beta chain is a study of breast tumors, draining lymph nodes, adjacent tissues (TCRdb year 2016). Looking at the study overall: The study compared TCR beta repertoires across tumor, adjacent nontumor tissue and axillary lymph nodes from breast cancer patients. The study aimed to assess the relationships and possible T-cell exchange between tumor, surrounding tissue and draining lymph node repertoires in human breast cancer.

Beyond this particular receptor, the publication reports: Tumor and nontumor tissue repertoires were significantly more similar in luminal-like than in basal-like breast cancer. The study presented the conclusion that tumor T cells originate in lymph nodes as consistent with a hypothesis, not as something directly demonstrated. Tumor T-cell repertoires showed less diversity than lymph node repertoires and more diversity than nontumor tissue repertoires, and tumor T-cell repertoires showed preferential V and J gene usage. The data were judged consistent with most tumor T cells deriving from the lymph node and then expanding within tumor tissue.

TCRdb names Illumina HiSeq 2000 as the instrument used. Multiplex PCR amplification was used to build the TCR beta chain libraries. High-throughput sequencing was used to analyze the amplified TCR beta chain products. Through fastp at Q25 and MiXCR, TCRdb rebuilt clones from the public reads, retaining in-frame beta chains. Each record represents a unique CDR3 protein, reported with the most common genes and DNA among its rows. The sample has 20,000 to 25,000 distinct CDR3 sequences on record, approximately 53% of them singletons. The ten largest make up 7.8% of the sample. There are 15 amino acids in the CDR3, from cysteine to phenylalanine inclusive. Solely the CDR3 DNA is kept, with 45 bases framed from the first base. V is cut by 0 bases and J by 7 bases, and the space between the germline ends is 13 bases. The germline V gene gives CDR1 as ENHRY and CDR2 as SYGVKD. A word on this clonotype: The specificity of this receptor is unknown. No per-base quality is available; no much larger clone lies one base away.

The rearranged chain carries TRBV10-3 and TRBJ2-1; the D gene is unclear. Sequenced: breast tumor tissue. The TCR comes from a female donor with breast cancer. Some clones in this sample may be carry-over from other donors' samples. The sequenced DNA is TGTGCCATCAGTGAGTCGATGCCTAGAGTGAATGAGCAGTTCTTC. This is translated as CAISESMPRVNEQFF.